This T cell receptor beta chain was identified in a study of blood T cell repertoires in COVID-19. The V gene lost 0 bases and the J gene lost 7 bases, with 6 bases spanning the gap. Germline CDR1 WNHNN, CDR2 SYGVQD (reference sequence). The CDR3 sequence is 13 residues long. Seattle cases were enrolled at active infection and followed longitudinally. TCRdb's copy holds only in-frame clones and misses some; the assay was immunoSEQ multiplex PCR. The sample includes 200,000 to 300,000 clones, around nine tenths of them seen just once. This clone is a singleton in its sample. The sequence was collected from a woman aged 60-75 years with COVID-19, enrolled during active disease. The chain is built from TRBV10-1 and TRBJ1-4; no firm D call. Material for sequencing was peripheral blood. CDR3 sequence: CASSESRSEKLFF. In DNA form, the CDR3 reads TGCGCCAGCAGTGAGTCCAGATCTGAAAAACTGTTTTTT.